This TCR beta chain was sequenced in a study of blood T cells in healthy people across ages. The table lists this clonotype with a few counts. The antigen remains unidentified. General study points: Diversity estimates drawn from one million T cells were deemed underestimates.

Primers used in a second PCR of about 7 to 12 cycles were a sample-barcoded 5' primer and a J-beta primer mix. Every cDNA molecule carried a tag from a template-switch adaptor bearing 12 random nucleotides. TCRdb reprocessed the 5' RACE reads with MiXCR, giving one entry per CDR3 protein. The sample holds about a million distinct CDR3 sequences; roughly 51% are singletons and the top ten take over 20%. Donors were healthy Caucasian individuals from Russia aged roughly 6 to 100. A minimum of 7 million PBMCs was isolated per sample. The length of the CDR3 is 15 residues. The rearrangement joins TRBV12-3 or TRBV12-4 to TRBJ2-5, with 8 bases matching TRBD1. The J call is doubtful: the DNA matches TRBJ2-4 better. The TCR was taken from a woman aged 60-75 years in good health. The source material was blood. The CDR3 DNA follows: TGTGCCAGCAGTTTTAGGGCAGGGGGCATGTACATTCAGTACTTC. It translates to CASSFRAGGMYIQYF.